A selection of T cell receptor beta chains follows, all from one sample in a study of CXCR3-negative and CXCR3-positive naive CD8 T cells. For each CDR3 protein, TCRdb gives one entry from its re-call of the 5' RACE reads, without DNA. The sample's table shows some 54,000 distinct CDR3 sequences. Sample: naive CXCR3+ CD8+ T cells from blood. All receptors derive from a human donor in good health. Some clones in this sample may be carry-over from other donors' samples. Each CDR3 is given with its conserved first and last residue.

cdr3_length	v_call	j_call	cdr3_aa
16	TRBV10-3	TRBJ2-3	CAISEPRMDGTDTQYF
15	TRBV12-3/TRBV12-4	TRBJ2-3	CASSFAAGRADTQYF
14	TRBV7-9	TRBJ2-7	CASSSGTAQYEQYF
13	TRBV5-4	TRBJ2-2	CASSATITGELFF
13	TRBV7-9	TRBJ2-5	CASRPAAQETQYF
14	TRBV12-3/TRBV12-4	TRBJ2-7	CASSLGGGSYEQYF
15	TRBV7-6	TRBJ2-7	CASSLASGQGSEQYF
14	TRBV9	TRBJ1-3	CASSEQGAGNTIYF
15	TRBV20-1	TRBJ2-1	CSARDMASSYNEQFF
13	TRBV28	TRBJ2-2	CASSRPGLGELFF
14	TRBV12-3/TRBV12-4	TRBJ1-5	CASSLYGVNQPQHF
11	TRBV10-3	TRBJ2-1	CAISDGFEQFF
14	TRBV29-1	TRBJ1-1	CSVESRLPYTEAFF
15	TRBV27	TRBJ2-7	CASSFGSAGFYEQYF
17	TRBV9	TRBJ1-1	CASSFLPGQGSNTEAFF
13	TRBV7-2	TRBJ2-5	CASSSWGGETQYF
18	TRBV30	TRBJ2-2	CAWSVVGRSIANTGELFF
11	TRBV20-1	TRBJ1-6	CSAREGSPLHF
13	TRBV10-3	TRBJ1-3	CAISGTSGNTIYF
16	TRBV7-3	TRBJ1-1	CASSPTIRGLNTEAFF
12	TRBV10-3	TRBJ2-2	CAITLESGELFF
14	TRBV7-6	TRBJ1-1	CASLRQEWHTEASF
16	TRBV7-2	TRBJ1-6	CASSWEGTGANSPLHF
14	TRBV6-5	TRBJ1-1	CASRESVSDTEAFF
15	TRBV29-1	TRBJ2-3	CSVESASGNTDTQYF
14	TRBV7-2	TRBJ1-1	CASSFPGTGNEAFF
17	TRBV29-1	TRBJ2-2	CSVEDRETGGYAGELFF
14	TRBV7-2	TRBJ1-4	CASGPGRYNEKLFF
11	TRBV12-3/TRBV12-4	TRBJ1-1	CASSFITEAFF
16	TRBV4-1	TRBJ2-1	CASSTLGAGGYNEQFF
18	TRBV7-2	TRBJ1-1	CASSQTGTASFDNTEAFF
12	TRBV27	TRBJ2-7	CASSKGAGEQYF
19	TRBV7-6	TRBJ1-6	CASSLAVWEPSSYNSPLHF
15	TRBV12-3/TRBV12-4	TRBJ2-2	CASSDRGAGTGELFF
12	TRBV12-3/TRBV12-4	TRBJ2-1	CASSFQMHEQFF
14	TRBV28	TRBJ2-7	CASSPDRVMYEQYF
12	TRBV21-1	TRBJ1-5	CASSKDLQPQHF
14	TRBV28	TRBJ2-7	CASSDPEGSYEQYF
15	TRBV4-3	TRBJ1-1	CASTPGRSLNTEAFF
16	TRBV6-5	TRBJ1-2	CASSPDPGGINYGYTF
20	TRBV28	TRBJ2-5	CASSKPLGFLGQGSEETQYF
15	TRBV4-3	TRBJ1-5	CASSQVTGAHQPQHF
13	TRBV21-1	TRBJ2-2	CASSSSGTGELFF
22	TRBV11-2	TRBJ2-1	CASSFRTSGGTYNPATYNEQFF
14	TRBV2	TRBJ1-5	CASRLRGSNQPQHF
12	TRBV7-3	TRBJ2-1	CASSGKVNEQFF
14	TRBV7-6	TRBJ1-1	CASSPDYENTEAFF
14	TRBV5-1	TRBJ2-7	CASSLGDSSWEQYF